This TCR beta chain was sequenced for a study of blood T cell repertoires in COVID-19. Study context: The study drew acute and convalescent COVID-19 samples from the United States, Italy and Spain. T cells, B-cell-depleted T cells, or PBMCs supplied cDNA or gDNA.

Source study methods: Reference gene primer amplification gave estimated nucleated cell counts. The repertoire was sequenced with immunoSEQ multiplex PCR; TCRdb's copy has only in-frame clones and lacks some. D and trimming come from the DNA, and the V and J calls and clone size come from that table. Of around 100,000 clones in the sample, 85% to 90% are singletons; the top ten hold 32%. The CDR3 covers 16 residues. Germline CDR1 SGHRS, CDR2 YFSETQ. J gave up 0 bases and V 4 bases, and 5 bases lay outside the gene matches. This clonotype originated in a woman of 80 years or more with acute or convalescent COVID-19. Input material: peripheral blood. The chain combines TRBV5-1 with TRBJ2-7; 12 bases line up with TRBD2. CDR3 in amino acids: CASSGWTSGDSYEQYF. The CDR3 DNA sequence: TGCGCCAGCAGCGGGTGGACTAGCGGGGACTCCTACGAGCAGTACTTC.